The 26 T cell receptor beta chains listed next were all sequenced from one sample in a study of breast tumors, draining lymph nodes, adjacent tissues (dated by TCRdb to the mid-2010s). Lymph node samples came from the axillary draining lymph nodes of breast cancer patients. Receptor amplification or capture employed multiplex PCR. Instrument used: Illumina HiSeq 2000. TCRdb trimmed public reads at Q25 via fastp, called clones via MiXCR and kept in-frame beta chains. Entries that share a CDR3 protein sequence are merged under the most common genes and DNA. For this sample there are more than 80,000 distinct CDR3 sequences; about 29% appear just once. The ten biggest clones cover around 5.9% of the sample. What was sequenced was axillary lymph node tissue. The receptors derive from a female donor with breast cancer. Some clones in this sample may be carry-over from other donors' samples.

Comment on this clonotype: The limits of the CDR3 on the DNA are not certain, so only TCRdb's listed CDR3 is given. This rearrangement joins TRBV5-4 to TRBJ2-1; the table assigns TRBD2, which was not confirmed against the DNA. CDR1 is SGHNT and CDR2 is YYREEE in the germline V gene (reference sequence). Counting both end residues, the CDR3 totals 21 amino acids. This CDR3 reads CDSSFYICSASRGDLGNEQFF.

This clonotype was picked up many times. V gene TRBV15 combines with J gene TRBJ2-1, with 7 bases fitting TRBD2. Germline CDR1 is LNHNV and CDR2 is YYDKDF (reference sequence). With 3 bases clipped from V and 0 bases from J, the junction kept 5 bases outside the gene matches. The length of the CDR3 is 16 residues. The CDR3 spells CATSRWGGSSYNEQFF. The CDR3 nucleotides read TGTGCCACCAGCAGGTGGGGGGGGAGCTCCTACAATGAGCAGTTCTTC.

This clonotype was recorded many times. V gene TRBV20-1 combines with J gene TRBJ2-7, with D tentatively TRBD1 (6 bases). The CDR3 runs 14 residues. The V end lost 4 bases, the J end lost 6 bases, and 19 bases lay between the germline ends. Germline lookup yields CDR1 DFQATT and CDR2 SNEGSKA (reference sequence). The CDR3 nucleotides read TGCAGTGCTACCCACCAGGGGCCCTCCACCGAGCAGTACTTC. This encodes CSATHQGPSTEQYF.

The genes are TRBV27 and TRBJ2-3; no clear D. This CDR3 comprises 17 residues. Trimming pared 7 bases from V and 11 bases from J, leaving 31 bases between. The V gene's germline CDR1 is MNHEY and CDR2 SMNVEV (reference sequence). In DNA form, the CDR3 reads TGTGCCAGCACCGGAACCGGGTCGGCCATCTCCTACAATGAGCAGTATTTT. This codes for CASTGTGSAISYNEQYF.

This clonotype was seen a handful of times. The gene calls are TRBV10-1 and TRBJ1-5; no reliable D call. The germline gives CDR1 WNHNN, CDR2 SYGVQD (reference sequence). This CDR3 has 12 amino acids. The ends were cut back, 8 bases at V and 2 bases at J, with 7 bases in the middle. The CDR3: CASRQGNQPQHF. The CDR3 bases are TGCGCCAGCCGGCAGGGCAATCAGCCCCAGCATTTT.

The gene calls are TRBV20-1 and TRBJ1-4; D remains unclear. This CDR3 comprises 14 residues. With 2 bases removed from V and 1 base from J, the gap between germline ends came to 8 bases. Germline assignment: CDR1 DFQATT and CDR2 SNEGSKA (reference sequence). CDR3 loop: CSARRAITNEKLFF. DNA of the CDR3: TGCAGTGCTAGAAGGGCGATAACTAATGAAAAACTGTTTTTT.

In this sample, this clonotype turned up many times. V gene TRBV12-3 or TRBV12-4 combines with J gene TRBJ2-3; TRBD2 agrees at 13 bases. This CDR3 has 15 residues. V was pared by 5 bases and J by 4 bases, with 3 bases of the junction left unmatched. In DNA, the CDR3 is TGTGCCAGCAGTGGGACTAGCGGGGCCGCAGATACGCAGTATTTT. This translates into CASSGTSGAADTQYF.

This chain uses TRBV6-5 with TRBJ1-1, with 7 bases lining up with TRBD1. Germline V gene lookup returns CDR1 MNHEY and CDR2 SVGAGI. The CDR3 contains 14 residues. The J segment lost 1 base and the V segment lost 5 bases, leaving 4 bases of the junction unmatched. CDR3 sequence reads: CASSTGQANTEAFF. The CDR3 region has the DNA TGTGCCAGCAGTACCGGACAGGCGAACACTGAAGCTTTCTTT.

This clonotype was detected ten times or more. The chain carries TRBV12-3 or TRBV12-4 and TRBJ2-2; D gene ambiguous. V was trimmed by 5 bases and J by 5 bases, leaving 12 bases between them. This CDR3 spans 14 amino acids. The CDR3 reads CASSQGIRTGELFF. Written as DNA, the CDR3 is TGTGCCAGCAGTCAAGGAATCAGAACCGGGGAGCTGTTTTTT.

This clonotype occurred many times. A junction end diverges from the germline sequence, so it may reflect a read error. The J gene is TRBJ2-1, the V gene TRBV7-7; 9 positions match TRBD2. The CDR3 extends over 16 amino acids. CDR1 and CDR2 from the germline V gene are SSHAT and FNYEAQ (reference sequence). The DNA for the CDR3 is TGTGCTAGCAGCCCCAGGACTAGCGCGGGTTACAATGAGCAGTTCTTC. Translated: CASSPRTSAGYNEQFF.

Comments on this clonotype: Its ends do not fully match the called genes, so a read error is possible. The chain's CDR3 is CASSPTGASTDAQYF. The CDR3 DNA is TGTGCCAGCAGCCCCACAGGGGCGAGCACAGATGCGCAGTATTTT. The genes are TRBV12-3 or TRBV12-4 and TRBJ2-3, with 7 bases aligning to TRBD1. CDR3 length: 15 amino acids.

To note about this clonotype: This may come from a read error, since a much larger clone is one base off. The rearrangement joins TRBV6-1 to TRBJ1-1, with D unresolved. Germline V gene sequence: CDR1 MNHNS, CDR2 SASEGT. The CDR3 totals 14 residues. V was shortened by 5 bases and J by 7 bases, with 17 bases between the two germline ends. In DNA, the CDR3 is TGTGCCAGCAGTCAATGGTCAGAGGCGGATGAAGCTTTCTTT. As protein: CASSQWSEADEAFF.

Written as DNA, the CDR3 is TGTGCCAGCAGTGATCTTGCGCGGGGGGACACAGATACGCAGTATTTT. This translates into CASSDLARGDTDTQYF. The J gene is TRBJ2-3, the V gene TRBV2; TRBD2 aligns across 8 bases. The germline gives CDR1 SNHLY, CDR2 FYNNEI. The CDR3 length is 16 residues. Trimming at V came to 3 bases and at J to 2 bases, leaving 7 bases not matched to a gene.

This clonotype has a count of ten or more. This sequence joins TRBV12-1 and TRBJ1-5; the table's D gene call, TRBD1, was not cross checked with the DNA. TRBV12-1 is a pseudogene locus. This CDR3 is built from 16 residues. DNA of the CDR3: TGTGCCAGCAGCTTTGGAACAGGACCTAGCAATCAGCCCCAGCATTTT. Translated, it gives CASSFGTGPSNQPQHF.

Many counts were recorded for this clonotype. The V and J genes are TRBV2 and TRBJ1-5; tentative D call: TRBD1 (6 bases). The germline CDR1 and CDR2 sequences are SNHLY and FYNNEI. V lost 5 bases and J 10 bases, leaving 21 bases between the germline ends. The CDR3 length is 15 residues. The CDR3 DNA reads as TGTGCCAGCAGTACACAGGGTAGCCAGATCAGCCCCCAGCATTTT. Translated, it gives CASSTQGSQISPQHF.

In this sample, this clonotype turned up a few times. This chain connects TRBV11-2 to TRBJ2-2; TRBD2 matches 7 bases. After removal of 5 bases from V and 2 bases from J, the junction contained 5 bases not matched to a gene. Germline CDR1 reads SGHAT; CDR2 reads FQNNGV. The CDR3 runs 15 residues. CDR3 bases: TGTGCCAGCAGCGGTTCGGGAGGTAACACCGGGGAGCTGTTTTTT. This codes for CASSGSGGNTGELFF.

This clonotype has at least ten counts. The gene calls are TRBV12-3 or TRBV12-4 and TRBJ2-2; D possibly corresponds to TRBD2 (6 bases). V lost 5 bases, J lost 4 bases, and 14 bases lay in between. This CDR3 contains 15 residues. The CDR3 loop reads CASSPGPGVTGELFF. CDR3 nucleotide sequence: TGTGCCAGCAGTCCCGGACCGGGGGTCACCGGGGAGCTGTTTTTT.

The genes are TRBV29-1 and TRBJ2-3, with 7 bases identical to TRBD1. The germline V gene encodes CDR1 SQVTM and CDR2 ANQGSEA. This CDR3 is built from 13 residues. V gave up 8 bases and J gave up 0 bases; unmatched junction bases: 5. The CDR3 reads CSPGTASTDTQYF. CDR3 DNA sequence: TGCAGCCCCGGGACAGCGAGCACAGATACGCAGTATTTT.

This clonotype was counted a few times. The chain links TRBV30 to TRBJ1-3; maybe TRBD1 (5 bases). The germline V gene encodes CDR1 GTSNPN and CDR2 SVGIG (reference sequence). Deletions cut 7 bases from V and 7 bases from J, with 17 bases between. The CDR3 extends over 13 amino acids. The CDR3 DNA reads TGTGCCTCCTTTAGGGGCGCAGGGAACACCATATATTTT. Its translation: CASFRGAGNTIYF.

To note about this clonotype: No conserved phenylalanine or tryptophan is present at the end of the CDR3, so a read error is the likely explanation. The DNA is omitted, as the CDR3 cannot be located on it reliably, and the CDR3 follows TCRdb's listing. V usage is TRBV7-9 and J usage is TRBJ1-2; the DNA was not used to check the table's D call, TRBD1. The CDR3 region is 14 residues in length, termini included. Germline CDR1 reads SEHNR; CDR2 reads FQNEAQ (reference sequence). This CDR3 reads CASSFELTGDGCTL.

This chain connects TRBV5-6 to TRBJ1-2; D not certain. The CDR3 runs to 14 residues. Germline V gene lookup returns CDR1 SGHDT and CDR2 YYEEEE. V dropped 0 bases and J dropped 10 bases, with 16 bases sitting between them. CDR3 protein: CASSLGVIIEFYTF. The CDR3 DNA sequence: TGTGCCAGCAGCTTGGGCGTGATCATAGAATTCTACACCTTC.

This chain uses TRBV2 with TRBJ1-3, with unresolved D. Germline CDR1 and CDR2: SNHLY and FYNNEI. V lost 6 bases to trimming and J lost 0 bases, with 12 bases between them. There are 15 residues in the CDR3. CDR3 DNA: TGTGCCAGCAGGGAATCTCTGATCTCTGGAAACACCATATATTTT. Translation: CASRESLISGNTIYF.

Ten or more counts support this clonotype. The chain recombines TRBV6-1 with TRBJ2-5; D remains ambiguous. Germline values: CDR1 MNHNS, CDR2 SASEGT. This CDR3 comprises 12 residues. The ends were cut back, 1 base at V and 5 bases at J, with 5 bases in the middle. The CDR3 nucleotides read TGTGCCAGCAGTGAAGTGGTGGAGACCCAGTACTTC. This gives the protein CASSEVVETQYF.

The count of this clonotype is one. A much larger clone lies a single base off, so this may be a read error. The CDR3 DNA sequence: TGTGCCGGCAGTGAAATACTAAACAATCAGCCCCAGCATTTT. This translates into CAGSEILNNQPQHF. V is TRBV2 and J is TRBJ1-5; D call uncertain. The germline V gene encodes CDR1 SNHLY and CDR2 FYNNEI. CDR3 length: 14 residues.

This clonotype was detected many times. The gene calls are TRBV6-5 and TRBJ2-6; 12 bases agree with TRBD1. The CDR3 extends over 16 amino acids. V dropped 6 bases and J dropped 3; count of bases not matched to a gene: 3. Germline CDR1 MNHEY, CDR2 SVGAGI. The CDR3 loop reads CASSRDRGLGANVLTF. The CDR3 DNA reads as TGTGCCAGCAGCCGGGACAGGGGGCTTGGGGCCAACGTCCTGACTTTC.

This clonotype turned up a few times. The DNA of the CDR3 is TGCAGCGTTGAAGCCGGGGGCACTGAAGCTTTCTTT. Residues: CSVEAGGTEAFF. The V call is TRBV29-1, the J call TRBJ1-1, with D perhaps matching TRBD1 (5 bases). Germline loops: CDR1 SQVTM, CDR2 ANQGSEA. V was pared by 1 base and J by 4 bases, with 7 bases between. The CDR3 sequence is 12 residues long.